This TCR beta chain was observed in a study of cytomegalovirus exposure and HLA in healthy donors. CDR1 and CDR2 (germline): LNHNV, YYDKDF (reference sequence). The V end lost 5 bases, the J end lost 2 bases, and 13 bases lay between the germline ends. The CDR3 runs to 15 residues. It was with 60 Vbeta and 13 Jbeta primers that the PCR ran. The data were produced by immunoSEQ multiplex PCR, yet TCRdb's version contains in-frame clones alone and is incomplete. This listing includes tens of thousands of clones. The specimen was PBMCs. The rearrangement links TRBV15 to TRBJ2-1; D remains ambiguous. This TCR was recovered from a woman aged 18-29 years in good health and CMV-seronegative. The CDR3 DNA sequence: TGTGCCACCAGCCATACCGAGGTAACCTACAATGAGCAGTTCTTC. Its translation: CATSHTEVTYNEQFF.